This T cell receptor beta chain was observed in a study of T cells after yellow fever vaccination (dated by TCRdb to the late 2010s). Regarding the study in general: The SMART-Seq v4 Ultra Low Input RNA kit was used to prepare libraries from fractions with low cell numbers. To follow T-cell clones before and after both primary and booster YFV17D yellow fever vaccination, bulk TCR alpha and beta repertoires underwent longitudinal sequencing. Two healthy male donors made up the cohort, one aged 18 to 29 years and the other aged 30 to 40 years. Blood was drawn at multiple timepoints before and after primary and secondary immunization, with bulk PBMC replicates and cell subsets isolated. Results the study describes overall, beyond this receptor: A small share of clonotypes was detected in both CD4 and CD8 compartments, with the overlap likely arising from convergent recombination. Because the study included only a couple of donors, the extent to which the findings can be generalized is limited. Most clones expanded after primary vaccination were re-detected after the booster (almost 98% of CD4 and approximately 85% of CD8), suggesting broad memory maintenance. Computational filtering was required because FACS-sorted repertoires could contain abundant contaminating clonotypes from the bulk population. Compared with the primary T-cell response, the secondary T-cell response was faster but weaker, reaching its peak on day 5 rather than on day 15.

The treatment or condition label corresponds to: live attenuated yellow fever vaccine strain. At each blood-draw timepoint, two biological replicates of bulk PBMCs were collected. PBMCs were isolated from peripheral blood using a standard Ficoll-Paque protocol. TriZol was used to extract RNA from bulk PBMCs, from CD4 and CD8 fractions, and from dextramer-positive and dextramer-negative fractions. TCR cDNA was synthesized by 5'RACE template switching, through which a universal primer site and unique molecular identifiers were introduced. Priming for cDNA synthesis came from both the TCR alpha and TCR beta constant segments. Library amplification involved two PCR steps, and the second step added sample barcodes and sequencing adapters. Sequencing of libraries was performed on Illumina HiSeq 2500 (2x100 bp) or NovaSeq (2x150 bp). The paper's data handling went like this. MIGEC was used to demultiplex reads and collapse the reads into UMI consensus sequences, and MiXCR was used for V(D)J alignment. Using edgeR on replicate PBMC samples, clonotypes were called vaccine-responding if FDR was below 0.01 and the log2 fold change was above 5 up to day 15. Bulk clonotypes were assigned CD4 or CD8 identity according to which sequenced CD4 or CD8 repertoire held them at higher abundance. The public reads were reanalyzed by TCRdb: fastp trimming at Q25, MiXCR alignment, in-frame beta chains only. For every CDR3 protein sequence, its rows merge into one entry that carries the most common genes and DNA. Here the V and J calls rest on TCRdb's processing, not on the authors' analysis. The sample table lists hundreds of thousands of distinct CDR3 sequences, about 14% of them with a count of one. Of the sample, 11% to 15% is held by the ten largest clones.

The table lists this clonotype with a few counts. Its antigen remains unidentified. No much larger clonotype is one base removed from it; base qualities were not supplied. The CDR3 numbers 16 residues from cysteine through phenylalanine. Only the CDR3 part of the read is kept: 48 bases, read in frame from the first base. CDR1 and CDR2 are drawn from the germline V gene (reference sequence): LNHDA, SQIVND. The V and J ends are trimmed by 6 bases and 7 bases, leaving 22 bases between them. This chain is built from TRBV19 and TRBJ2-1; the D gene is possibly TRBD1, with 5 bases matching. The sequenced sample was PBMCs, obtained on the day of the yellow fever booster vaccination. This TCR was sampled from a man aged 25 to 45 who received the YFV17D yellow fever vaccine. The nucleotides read TGTGCCAGTAGACAGGCCGGAAGCCTGGAGCCGAATGAGCAGTTCTTC. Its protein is CASRQAGSLEPNEQFF.